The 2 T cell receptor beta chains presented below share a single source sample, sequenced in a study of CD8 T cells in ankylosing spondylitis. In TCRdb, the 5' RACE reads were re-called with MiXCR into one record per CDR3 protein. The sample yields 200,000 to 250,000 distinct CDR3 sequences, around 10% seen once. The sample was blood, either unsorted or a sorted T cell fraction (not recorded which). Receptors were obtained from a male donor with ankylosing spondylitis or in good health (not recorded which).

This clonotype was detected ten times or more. CDR3 sequence: CSARDRSSGRALVHNEQFF. The CDR3 DNA sequence: TGCAGTGCTAGAGATCGGAGTAGCGGGAGGGCCTTGGTCCACAATGAGCAGTTCTTC. The rearrangement links TRBV20-1 to TRBJ2-1; the match to TRBD2 covers 11 bases. The CDR3 covers 19 residues. Germline loops: CDR1 DFQATT, CDR2 SNEGSKA (reference sequence). The trim removed 0 bases at V and 5 bases at J, leaving 15 bases unmatched.

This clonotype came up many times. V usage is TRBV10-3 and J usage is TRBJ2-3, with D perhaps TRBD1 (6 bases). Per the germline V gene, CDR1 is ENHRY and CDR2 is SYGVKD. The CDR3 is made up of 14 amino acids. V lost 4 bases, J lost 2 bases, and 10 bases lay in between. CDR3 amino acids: CAISGGTLTDTQYF. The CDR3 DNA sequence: TGTGCCATCAGTGGGGGGACACTCACAGATACGCAGTATTTT.